Each of the 32 T cell receptor beta chains below was sequenced from the same sample in a study of tumor-infiltrating lymphocytes in primary liver carcinoma. Germline DNA was extracted too, while blood RNA derived from unsorted whole blood. cDNA specific to TCR beta was made from 500 ng of total RNA, with a constant-region primer employed for priming. Each TCR beta library was derived from three nested multiplex PCR rounds that employed slightly modified ARM-PCR. A C-beta reverse primer and TRBV1-TRBV30 forward primers served in each of the first two PCR rounds, at about 10 cycles apiece. TCRdb re-called the multiplex PCR reads with MiXCR, one entry per CDR3 protein. Here the sample spans 310,000 or so distinct CDR3 sequences, roughly 61% being singletons. Sequencing used peripheral blood. The receptors here all came from a man aged 35 to 55 with primary liver carcinoma and hepatitis B virus infection.

Comments on this clonotype: It may be a read error: a sequence one base away is much more abundant. The V and J genes are TRBV12-3 or TRBV12-4 and TRBJ2-4; possibly TRBD1 for D (6 bases). V lost 7 bases to trimming and J lost 0 bases, with 10 bases between them. This CDR3 region has 14 residues. As DNA, the CDR3 is TGTGCCAGCACCTCAGGGGTAGCCAAAAACATTCAGTACTTC. It yields the protein CASTSGVAKNIQYF.

In regard to this clonotype: It is likely a read error, because the conserved phenylalanine at the end of the CDR3 is missing. The J gene is TRBJ2-5, the V gene TRBV6-2 or TRBV6-3; D tentatively reads TRBD1 or TRBD2 (6 bases each). Trimming shortened V by 7 bases and J by 4 bases, and 19 bases separated the two germline ends. CDR1 and CDR2 from the germline V gene are MNHEY and SVGEGT. The CDR3 has 15 residues. DNA for the CDR3: TGTGCCAGCAACCCCCCCGGGGGCCCGCGAGAGACCCAGTACTTA. It translates to CASNPPGGPRETQYL.

The sample holds a few counts of this clonotype. A much larger clone lies one base from this, so it may be a read error. The V gene is TRBV29-1, the J gene TRBJ2-3, with D maybe TRBD1 (6 bases). The V end was cut by 8 bases, the J end by 7 bases, with 16 bases between. There are 12 residues in the CDR3. Per germline, CDR1 SQVTM and CDR2 ANQGSEA. The CDR3 nucleotides are TGCAGCATTGTAACAGGGTGGAATACGCAGTATTTT. This encodes CSIVTGWNTQYF.

This clonotype was found a few times. This sequence may be a read error, since a much larger clone differs from it by one base. The J gene is TRBJ2-5, the V gene TRBV12-3 or TRBV12-4, with D maybe TRBD2 (5 bases). The CDR3 contains 18 residues. V was shortened by 5 bases and J by 5 bases, with 27 bases between the two germline ends. The CDR3 loop is CASSPQLGMIRRGETQYF. In DNA, the CDR3 is TGTGCCAGCAGTCCTCAGTTAGGGATGATCCGCCGAGGGGAGACCCAGTACTTC.

As concerns this clonotype: An end of the junction differs from the germline gene, which may be a read error. The chain joins TRBV11-2 to TRBJ1-1; tentative D call: TRBD1 (5 bases). CDR1 SGHAT and CDR2 FQNNGV come from the germline V gene. The CDR3 sequence is 14 residues long. This CDR3 reads CANSLGPGNTKAFF. For the CDR3, the DNA is TGTGCCAATAGCTTAGGTCCAGGGAACACTAAAGCTTTCTTT.

On this clonotype itself: The junction departs from the called germline gene at one end, perhaps through a read error. The chain employs TRBV11-2 and TRBJ2-5, with a possible D match to TRBD1 (5 bases). The CDR3 runs to 15 residues. Germline V gene sequence: CDR1 SGHAT, CDR2 FQNNGV. This chain's CDR3 is CDSRSLRDRRETQYF. CDR3 DNA: TGTGACAGCAGGAGCCTCCGTGACAGACGAGAGACCCAGTACTTC. Full variable domain (outside the CDR3, taken from reference TRBV11-2 and TRBJ2-5): EAGVAQSPRYKIIEKRQSVAFWCNPISGHATLYWYQQILGQGPKLLIQFQNNGVVDDSQLPKDRFSAERLKGVDSTLKIQPAKLEDSAVYLCDSRSLRDRRETQYFGPGTRLLVL.

As for this clonotype: A read error may produce the germline difference seen at one junction end. This chain links TRBV6-2 or TRBV6-3 with TRBJ2-3; the match to TRBD1 covers 10 bases. CDR3 size: 16 residues. The germline CDR1 and CDR2 sequences are MNHEY and SVGEGT. CDR3 nucleotide sequence: TGTGCCAACAGTTCCATCGACAGGGGGCGCACCGGTACGCAGTATTTT. The encoded protein is CANSSIDRGRTGTQYF.

The chain's CDR3 is CASKTGIYELYF. The CDR3 region has the DNA TGTGCCAGCAAAACCGGGATCTACGAACTGTACTTC. This chain connects TRBV11-2 to TRBJ2-7, with TRBD2 as a possible D gene (5 bases). The CDR3 is made up of 12 amino acids. Trimming cost V 7 bases and J 12 bases, with 19 bases left between them. Germline V lookup: CDR1 SGHAT, CDR2 FQNNGV.

Remarks on this clonotype: One end of the junction varies from germline; a read error may be responsible. The chain uses TRBV30 and TRBJ2-1, with D perhaps TRBD1 (6 bases). Germline assignment: CDR1 GTSNPN and CDR2 SVGIG (reference sequence). This CDR3 comprises 14 residues. The CDR3 nucleotides are TGTGCCCGGAGGAAAGGGGGAGTATACAATGAGCAGTTCTTC. The encoded protein is CARRKGGVYNEQFF. Looking up the rest from reference TRBV30 and TRBJ2-1 gives the full variable domain: SQTIHQWPATLVQPVGSPLSLECTVEGTSNPNLYWYRQAAGRGLQLLFYSVGIGQISSEVPQNLSASRPQDRQFILSSKKLLLSDSGFYLCARRKGGVYNEQFFGPGTRLTVL.

This clonotype was seen at least ten times. The chain combines TRBV12-3 or TRBV12-4 with TRBJ2-3; 8 nucleotides align to TRBD2. The CDR3 loop spans 16 amino acids. V lost 5 bases to trimming and J lost 4 bases; unmatched junction nucleotides: 11. This chain's CDR3 is CASSENLAGGADTQYF. The CDR3 region has the DNA TGTGCCAGCAGTGAAAATCTAGCGGGCGGGGCAGATACGCAGTATTTT.

As concerns this clonotype: A single base separates this from a much larger clone, so it may be a read error. This sequence joins TRBV10-3 and TRBJ2-2, with 9 bases matching TRBD2. This CDR3 is 19 amino acids long. Trimming took 0 bases from V and 2 from J; bases not matched to a gene: 10. The V gene's germline CDR1 is ENHRY and CDR2 SYGVKD. The CDR3 sequence: CAISESLLAGEGNTGELFF. In DNA, the CDR3 is TGTGCCATCAGTGAGTCACTATTAGCGGGAGAAGGTAACACCGGGGAGCTGTTTTTT.

About this clonotype: A read error may account for a junction end that differs from germline. The genes are TRBV11-1 and TRBJ1-1; possible D gene TRBD1, 5 bases. The germline gives CDR1 SGHAT, CDR2 FQDESV (reference sequence). The CDR3 totals 13 residues. The chain's CDR3 is CASSPQGPTESFF. CDR3 nucleotides: TGTGCCAGCAGCCCTCAGGGTCCGACTGAATCTTTCTTC.

V usage is TRBV28 and J usage is TRBJ2-7; tentative D call: TRBD1 (6 bases). The germline V gene has CDR1 MDHEN and CDR2 SYDVKM. The CDR3 runs 13 residues. The V end lost 7 bases, the J end lost 3 bases, and 13 bases lay between the germline ends. The CDR3 sequence is CASNPGQSYEQYF. DNA of the CDR3: TGTGCCAGCAACCCGGGACAAAGCTACGAGCAGTACTTC.

In the case of this clonotype: Because the CDR3 is missing its conserved closing phenylalanine or tryptophan, this is likely a read error. The chain couples TRBV11-2 to TRBJ2-5, with 8 bases identical to TRBD2. Germline CDR1 SGHAT, CDR2 FQNNGV. This CDR3 has 16 amino acids. The CDR3 region has the DNA TGTGCCAGCAGCCAAACTCTTGGCGGGGGGAAAGAGATCCAGTACTTA. Amino acid sequence: CASSQTLGGGKEIQYL.

About this clonotype itself: Its ends do not fully match the called genes, so a read error is possible. V gene TRBV5-5 combines with J gene TRBJ2-2, with D tentatively TRBD1 (5 bases). The CDR3 extends over 13 amino acids. The germline CDR1 and CDR2 sequences are SGHKS and YYEKEE (reference sequence). CDR3 region: CAGSLTVTGELFF. DNA for the CDR3: TGCGCCGGCAGCTTGACAGTCACCGGGGAGCTGTTTTTT.

Regarding this clonotype: A much larger clone is a single base away; this may be a read error. The V and J genes are TRBV12-3 or TRBV12-4 and TRBJ2-7, with D unresolved. The CDR3 has 14 amino acids. Trimming cost V 4 bases and J 4 bases, with 14 bases left between them. Here the CDR3 reads CASSSSRSGYEQYF. The CDR3 nucleotides are TGTGCCAGCAGTTCATCCAGAAGTGGTTACGAGCAGTACTTC.

Concerning this clonotype itself: This may be a read error, as it is one base from a much larger clone. For the CDR3, the DNA is TGCGCCAGCAGCCCTAGGGCGTTCACCGGGGAGCCGTTTTTT. Its protein is CASSPRAFTGEPFF. This chain links TRBV4-1 with TRBJ2-2, with a weak D call TRBD2 (5 bases). The CDR3 contains 14 residues. Germline CDR1 MGHRA, CDR2 YSYEKL.

This clonotype was seen more than once but under ten times. The V call is TRBV7-9, the J call TRBJ2-5, with TRBD1 matching 8 bases. V lost 3 bases and J lost 5; bases outside the gene matches: 5. Germline-derived CDR1 and CDR2 are SEHNR and FQNEAQ (reference sequence). This CDR3 region has 14 residues. The DNA of the CDR3 is TGTGCCAGCAGCTTTGGCAGGGGGCTGGAGACCCAGTACTTC. Residues: CASSFGRGLETQYF.

As to this clonotype: This may be a read error: a much more frequent sequence differs by one nucleotide. J is TRBJ2-1 and V is TRBV11-2; D call uncertain. Germline lookup yields CDR1 SGHAT and CDR2 FQNNGV. This CDR3 comprises 12 residues. This CDR3 reads CVSSLVGIEQFF. In DNA form, the CDR3 reads TGTGTCAGCAGCTTAGTAGGAATTGAGCAGTTCTTC.

This clonotype has a handful of counts. This may come from a read error, since a much larger clone is one base off. The chain recombines TRBV6-5 with TRBJ1-1; the D gene is possibly TRBD1 (6 bases). Germline CDR1 and CDR2: MNHEY and SVGAGI. The CDR3 length is 16 residues. CDR3 sequence (DNA): TGTGCCAGCAGTCCCAAACGACAGGCCCCTAGGCCTGAAGCTTCCTTT. Translation gives CASSPKRQAPRPEASF.

With respect to this clonotype: A much more abundant neighbour one base away suggests this may be a read error. The chain links TRBV12-3 or TRBV12-4 to TRBJ2-4; D may match TRBD1 or TRBD2 (5 bases each). This CDR3 spans 17 amino acids. V was trimmed by 8 bases and J by 1 base, leaving 21 bases between them. The CDR3 DNA reads as TGTGCCAGCTGTCGGTCCGGGGCAAGTCTCGCCAAAAACATTCAGTACTTC. This encodes CASCRSGASLAKNIQYF.

This clonotype has ten or more counts. The CDR3 here is CASSLRQMNTEAFF. The CDR3 DNA is TGTGCCAGCAGCTTACGGCAGATGAACACTGAAGCTTTCTTT. The chain employs TRBV13 and TRBJ1-1; D call uncertain. Trimming stripped 2 bases from V and 0 bases from J, with 7 bases between. Germline assignment: CDR1 PRHDT and CDR2 FYEKMQ (reference sequence). There are 14 residues in the CDR3.

This clonotype was counted a few times. This chain uses TRBV7-3 with TRBJ2-2; D is undetermined. V was trimmed by 0 bases and J by 6 bases, leaving 11 bases between them. The V gene's germline CDR1 is SGHTA and CDR2 FQGTGA. The CDR3 runs 15 residues. The CDR3 sequence: CASSLTPGIAGELFF. CDR3 nucleotides: TGTGCCAGCAGCTTAACGCCAGGCATAGCCGGGGAGCTGTTTTTT.

Notes on this clonotype: This clone may be a read error of a much larger clone one base away. This chain links TRBV6-5 with TRBJ1-2; D perhaps matches TRBD1 (5 bases). The CDR3 runs 13 residues. Germline CDR1 and CDR2: MNHEY and SVGAGI. In DNA, the CDR3 is TGTGCCAGCAGCGACCCCGGGACCTATGGCTGCACCTTC. As protein: CASSDPGTYGCTF.

CDR3 coding DNA: TGTGCTATCAGTGAGTACCCAGGGGGGTCCTACGAGCAGTACTTC. Its protein is CAISEYPGGSYEQYF. The V call is TRBV6-5, the J call TRBJ2-7; D is possibly TRBD1 (7 bases). The V gene's germline CDR1 is MNHEY and CDR2 SVGAGI. This CDR3 spans 15 amino acids.

With respect to this clonotype: A junction boundary mismatches the germline segment, possibly from a read error. This chain connects TRBV6-5 to TRBJ2-1, with 8 bases identical to TRBD2. The CDR3 is 14 amino acids. Germline V CDR1 and CDR2: MNHEY, SVGAGI. The DNA of the CDR3 is TGTGCCAGCAGTAAGTCTAGCGGGTACAATGAGCGGTTCTTC. Protein sequence: CASSKSSGYNERFF.

Concerning this clonotype: A much larger clone lies one base from this, so it may be a read error. The chain combines TRBV6-6 with TRBJ2-2; D gene uncertain. CDR1 and CDR2 (germline): MNHNY, SVGAGI (reference sequence). The CDR3 runs to 13 residues. The CDR3 DNA reads as TGTGCCAGCAGGACGGGTAACATCGGGGAGCTGTTTTTT. It yields the protein CASRTGNIGELFF.

This clonotype was picked up one time. Given a much more abundant clone one base away, this may be a read error. The CDR3 DNA sequence: TGTGCCAGCAGGGACGGAGCGAGCCGCGCCGTCTATAATTCACCCCTCCACTTT. This encodes CASRDGASRAVYNSPLHF. The chain couples TRBV6-5 to TRBJ1-6; unclear D gene. With 6 bases removed from V and 3 bases from J, the gap between germline ends came to 21 bases. The V gene's germline CDR1 is MNHEY and CDR2 SVGAGI. The CDR3 is made up of 18 amino acids.

Details on this clonotype: This may be a read error, as it is one base from a much larger clone. This rearrangement joins TRBV6-2 or TRBV6-3 to TRBJ2-1, with a weak D call TRBD2 (6 bases). The CDR3 sequence is 17 residues long. The germline V gene encodes CDR1 MNHEY and CDR2 SVGEGT. The CDR3 DNA reads as TGTGCCAGCAGTTACTCATTCGAGCGGGCGTCCTACAGTGAGCAGTTCTTC. Its protein is CASSYSFERASYSEQFF.

As regards this clonotype: A junction boundary mismatches the germline segment, possibly from a read error. The chain combines TRBV11-2 with TRBJ2-2; 9 nucleotides match TRBD2. CDR3 length: 16 amino acids. Germline V gene lookup returns CDR1 SGHAT and CDR2 FQNNGV. As DNA, the CDR3 is TGTGCCAACAGCTTAGAGGCTAGCGGGAACATCGGGGAGCTGTTTTTT. This encodes CANSLEASGNIGELFF. Drawing the rest from reference TRBV11-2 and TRBJ2-2, the complete variable domain is EAGVAQSPRYKIIEKRQSVAFWCNPISGHATLYWYQQILGQGPKLLIQFQNNGVVDDSQLPKDRFSAERLKGVDSTLKIQPAKLEDSAVYLCANSLEASGNIGELFFGEGSRLTVL.

Turning to this clonotype: The CDR3 end shows no conserved phenylalanine or tryptophan, and so a read error is likely. V gene TRBV11-2 combines with J gene TRBJ2-3; the D gene is possibly TRBD2 (5 bases). CDR3 size: 16 residues. The V gene's germline CDR1 is SGHAT and CDR2 FQNNGV. Trimming pared 5 bases from V and 3 bases from J, leaving 18 bases between. The CDR3 here is CASSPRVAIKTDTQYC. The CDR3 coding sequence is TGTGCCAGCAGCCCTAGGGTAGCGATTAAAACAGATACGCAGTATTGT.

The sample holds a few counts of this clonotype. Since the CDR3 does not end with the conserved phenylalanine or tryptophan, this likely comes from a read error. The rearrangement uses TRBV5-1 and TRBJ2-6; no clear D. CDR3 length equals 13 residues. V gave up 4 bases and J gave up 4 bases, with 6 bases separating them. The germline gives CDR1 SGHRS, CDR2 YFSETQ. CDR3 in DNA: TGCGCCAGCAGCATCGAGGGGGCCAACGTCCTGACTTTA. This codes for CASSIEGANVLTL.